A single sample gave rise to the 15 T cell receptor beta chains below, sequenced in a study of T cell responses to AZD1222 COVID-19 vaccine. The method was immunoSEQ multiplex PCR; TCRdb's version includes in-frame clones alone and lacks a portion of them. This table has fewer than 110,000 clones, 75% to 90% appearing once. Sequenced material: peripheral blood, taken on day 0 of AZD1222 vaccination. Every receptor here comes from an adult in good health.

V usage is TRBV7-9 and J usage is TRBJ1-2; TRBD1 matches at 12 bases. J was trimmed by 5 bases and V by 1 base; bases with no gene match: 5. The CDR3 extends over 16 amino acids. Germline V gene lookup returns CDR1 SEHNR and CDR2 FQNEAQ (reference sequence). The DNA of the CDR3 is TGTGCCAGCAGCTTAGATGGGACAGGGGGCGCGTATGGCTACACCTTC. This sequence encodes CASSLDGTGGAYGYTF.

V is TRBV6-2 or TRBV6-3 and J is TRBJ2-7; 14 bases align to TRBD2. Germline V CDR1 and CDR2: MNHEY, SVGEGT. The ends lost 5 bases at V and 3 bases at J; junction bases unmatched: 3. The CDR3 is made up of 15 amino acids. Here the CDR3 reads CASSPGLAGVYEQYF. CDR3 coding DNA: TGTGCCAGCAGTCCGGGACTAGCGGGAGTCTACGAGCAGTACTTC.

This rearrangement joins TRBV3-1 (or the pseudogene TRBV3-2) to TRBJ2-7, with 7 bases matching TRBD1. This CDR3 region has 16 residues. Per germline, CDR1 LGHDT and CDR2 YNNKEL (reference sequence). The trim removed 2 bases at V and 2 bases at J, leaving 9 bases unmatched. The CDR3 sequence is CASSQHRRTGAYEQYF. Written as DNA, the CDR3 is TGTGCCAGCAGCCAACACCGACGGACAGGCGCCTACGAGCAGTACTTC.

The chain couples TRBV18 to TRBJ2-5, with D possibly matching TRBD2 (5 bases). The CDR3 runs to 15 residues. CDR1 and CDR2 (germline): KGHSH, LQKENI. V dropped 2 bases and J dropped 5 bases, with 15 bases sitting between them. CDR3 nucleotide sequence: TGTGCCAGCTCACCATTCCCACTAGACTTGGAGACCCAGTACTTC. Protein product: CASSPFPLDLETQYF.

This chain links TRBV12-5 with TRBJ2-1; 11 bases align to TRBD2. CDR3 length: 20 residues. Germline lookup yields CDR1 LGHNT and CDR2 FRNRAP. The V segment lost 4 bases and the J segment 1 base; nucleotides outside the gene matches: 15. The chain's CDR3 is CASGWLGATSGTVSYNEQFF. The CDR3 bases are TGTGCTAGTGGTTGGCTGGGGGCGACTAGCGGGACTGTATCCTACAATGAGCAGTTCTTC.

V usage is TRBV2 and J usage is TRBJ1-5, with D unclear. The CDR3 is 14 residues long. The V and J ends lost 3 bases and 6 bases respectively, with 12 bases between them. Germline V gene lookup returns CDR1 SNHLY and CDR2 FYNNEI. CDR3 region: CASSETRWGQPQHF. In DNA form, the CDR3 reads TGTGCCAGCAGTGAGACCCGGTGGGGTCAGCCCCAGCATTTT.

Points on this clone: Other DNA sequences from this sample encode an identical CDR3 as well. The DNA of the CDR3 is TGTGCCACCAGCAGAGGGGGAGGGGATAATGAAAAACTGTTTTTT. This translates into CATSRGGGDNEKLFF. The gene calls are TRBV15 and TRBJ1-4, with TRBD1 as a possible D gene (5 bases). The CDR3 length is 15 residues. Looked up from germline, CDR1 is LNHNV and CDR2 is YYDKDF (reference sequence). Trimming took 1 base from V and 4 from J, leaving 10 bases between them.

The chain recombines TRBV5-4 with TRBJ2-3; the match to TRBD2 covers 7 bases. The V gene's germline CDR1 is SGHNT and CDR2 YYREEE (reference sequence). The CDR3 spans 16 residues. J lost 6 bases, V lost 4 bases, and 14 bases had no gene match. This chain's CDR3 is CASSVGSAGERDTQYF. In DNA, the CDR3 is TGTGCCAGCAGCGTAGGGTCGGCGGGGGAACGGGATACGCAGTATTTT.

This chain joins TRBV7-2 and TRBJ1-3; a weak D match, TRBD1 (5 bases). V was clipped by 3 bases and J by 0 bases, with 9 bases between them. This CDR3 contains 15 residues. CDR1 is SGHTA and CDR2 is FQGNSA in the germline V gene. CDR3 protein: CASSLAQGSGNTIYF. CDR3 bases: TGTGCCAGCAGCTTGGCTCAGGGCTCTGGAAACACCATATATTTT.

The CDR3 here is CASSLRKDRGSTGELFF. CDR3 coding DNA: TGTGCCAGCAGCTTACGGAAAGACAGGGGGTCCACCGGGGAGCTGTTTTTT. This sequence joins TRBV13 and TRBJ2-2, with 9 bases aligning to TRBD1. This CDR3 region has 17 residues. From germline, CDR1 is PRHDT and CDR2 FYEKMQ (reference sequence). The trim removed 2 bases at V and 4 bases at J, leaving 8 bases unmatched. The full variable domain, its missing parts supplied by reference TRBV13 and TRBJ2-2, is AAGVIQSPRHLIKEKRETATLKCYPIPRHDTVYWYQQGPGQDPQFLISFYEKMQSDKGSIPDRFSAQQFSDYHSELNMSSLELGDSALYFCASSLRKDRGSTGELFFGEGSRLTVL.

This clone was seen once. The J gene is TRBJ1-5, the V gene TRBV15, with D possibly TRBD1 on 5 matching bases. The germline V gene encodes CDR1 LNHNV and CDR2 YYDKDF (reference sequence). CDR3 length: 13 amino acids. The ends were cut back, 5 bases at V and 6 bases at J, with 11 bases in the middle. CDR3 loop: CATSPMGGQPQHF. The CDR3 nucleotides are TGTGCCACCAGCCCCATGGGGGGTCAGCCCCAGCATTTT.

To note about this clone: The junction departs from the called germline gene at one end, perhaps through a read error. The same CDR3 is also encoded by other DNA sequences in this sample. The chain recombines TRBV4-2 with TRBJ1-2; 7 nucleotides align to TRBD1. Germline V lookup: CDR1 LGHNA, CDR2 YNFKEQ. The CDR3 consists of 16 residues. This CDR3 reads CASSHTTTGSHYGYTF. The CDR3 nucleotides read TGTGCCAGCAGCCACACAACGACAGGGAGTCACTATGGCTACACCTTT.

The gene calls are TRBV18 and TRBJ2-5; 9 bases are shared with TRBD1. This CDR3 has 20 residues. The trim removed 1 base at V and 1 base at J, leaving 16 bases unmatched. Germline lookup yields CDR1 KGHSH and CDR2 LQKENI. CDR3 nucleotides: TGTGCCAGCTCACCACGGCCTCCCGGGACAGGGAACCTTTTCCAAGAGACCCAGTACTTC. Translation: CASSPRPPGTGNLFQETQYF.

The chain links TRBV30 to TRBJ1-1; D unclear. V lost 0 bases, J lost 5 bases, and 7 bases lay in between. The CDR3 length is 12 residues. Germline V CDR1 and CDR2: GTSNPN, SVGIG (reference sequence). CDR3 bases: TGTGCCTGGAGTGTACGGAGGACTGAAGCTTTCTTT. This encodes CAWSVRRTEAFF.

The V and J genes are TRBV6-1 and TRBJ2-1; D remains unclear. V lost 2 bases and J lost 3, with 8 bases in between. CDR1 is MNHNS and CDR2 is SASEGT in the germline V gene. The CDR3 totals 14 residues. CDR3 coding DNA: TGTGCCAGCAGTGAAATGCTAGTCTACAATGAGCAGTTCTTC. This translates into CASSEMLVYNEQFF.